This paragraph covers one T cell receptor beta chain sequence. Antigen specificity is unknown. The data were obtained in a study of a mutant IDH1 vaccine in newly diagnosed glioma. As for the study in general: Patients previously underwent radiotherapy, temozolomide, or both, and most underwent both. The week-35 safety follow-up was V12, and the week-47 study end was V13.

The sample's time point: week 35, safety follow-up. Doses of 300 ug of mutant IDH1 20-mer peptide were given with topical imiquimod. Only in-frame clones appear in the TCRdb table, and some are missing; sequencing was by immunoSEQ multiplex PCR. Of tens of thousands of clones detected, roughly 84% appear once; the ten largest clones hold approximately 12%. Germline V gene data show CDR1 as MDHEN and CDR2 as SYDVKM. V gave up 0 bases and J gave up 0 bases, with 15 bases separating them. The CDR3 spans 18 residues. This rearrangement joins TRBV28 to TRBJ1-3, with D perhaps matching TRBD1 (6 bases). The clonotype originates from a man aged 18 to 30 with glioma. Sample: PBMCs, taken from a glioma patient whose treatment included an IDH1 peptide vaccine. The CDR3 loop reads CASSLWSLLGGSGNTIYF. CDR3 coding DNA: TGTGCCAGCAGTTTATGGTCTCTCCTAGGGGGCTCTGGAAACACCATATATTTT.